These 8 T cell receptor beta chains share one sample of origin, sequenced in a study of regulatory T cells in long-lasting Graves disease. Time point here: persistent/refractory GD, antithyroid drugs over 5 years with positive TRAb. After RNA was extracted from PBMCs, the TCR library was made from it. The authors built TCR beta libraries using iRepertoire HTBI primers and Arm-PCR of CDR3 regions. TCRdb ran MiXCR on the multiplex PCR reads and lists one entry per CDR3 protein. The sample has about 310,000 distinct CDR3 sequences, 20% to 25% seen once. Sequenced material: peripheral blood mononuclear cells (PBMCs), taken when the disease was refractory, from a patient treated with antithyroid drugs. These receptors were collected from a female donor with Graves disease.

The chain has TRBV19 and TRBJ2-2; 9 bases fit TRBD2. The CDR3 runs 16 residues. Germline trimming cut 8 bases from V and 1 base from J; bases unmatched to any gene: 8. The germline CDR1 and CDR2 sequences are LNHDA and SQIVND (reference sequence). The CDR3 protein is CASETGTSLNTGELFF. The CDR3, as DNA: TGTGCCAGTGAGACAGGGACTAGCTTGAACACCGGGGAGCTGTTTTTT.

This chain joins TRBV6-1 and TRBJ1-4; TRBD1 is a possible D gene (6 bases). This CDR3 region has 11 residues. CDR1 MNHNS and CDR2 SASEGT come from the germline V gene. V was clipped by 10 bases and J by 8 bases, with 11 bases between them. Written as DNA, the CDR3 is TGTGCCACCCGAAGGGGGGAAAAACTGTTTTTT. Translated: CATRRGEKLFF.

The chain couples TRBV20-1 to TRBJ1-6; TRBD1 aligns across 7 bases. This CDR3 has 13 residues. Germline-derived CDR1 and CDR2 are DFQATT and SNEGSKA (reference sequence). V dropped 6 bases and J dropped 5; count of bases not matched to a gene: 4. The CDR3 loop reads CSAPGQNNSPLHF. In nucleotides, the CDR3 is TGCAGTGCCCCGGGACAGAATAATTCACCCCTCCACTTT.

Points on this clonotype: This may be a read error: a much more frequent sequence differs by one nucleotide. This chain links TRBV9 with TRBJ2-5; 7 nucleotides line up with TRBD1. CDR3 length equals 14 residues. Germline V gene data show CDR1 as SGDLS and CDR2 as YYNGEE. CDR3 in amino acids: CASAIGTAQESQYF. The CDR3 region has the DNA TGTGCCAGCGCGATCGGGACAGCCCAAGAGTCCCAGTACTTC.

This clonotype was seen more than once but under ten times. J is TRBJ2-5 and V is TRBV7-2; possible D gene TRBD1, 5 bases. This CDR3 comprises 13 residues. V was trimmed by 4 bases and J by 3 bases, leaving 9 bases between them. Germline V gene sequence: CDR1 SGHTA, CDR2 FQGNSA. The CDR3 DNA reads TGTGCCAGCAGCTCGGTGACAGAAGAGACCCAGTACTTC. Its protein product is CASSSVTEETQYF.

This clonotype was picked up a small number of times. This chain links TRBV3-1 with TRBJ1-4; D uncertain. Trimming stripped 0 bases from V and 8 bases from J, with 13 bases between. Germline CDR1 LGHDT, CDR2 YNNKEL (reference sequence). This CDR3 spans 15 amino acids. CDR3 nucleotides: TGTGCCAGCAGCCAAGATCTAACAGCAGGAGAAAAACTGTTTTTT. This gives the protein CASSQDLTAGEKLFF. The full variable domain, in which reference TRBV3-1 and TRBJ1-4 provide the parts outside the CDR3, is DTAVSQTPKYLVTQMGNDKSIKCEQNLGHDTMYWYKQDSKKFLKIMFSYNNKELIINETVPNRFSPKSPDKAHLNLHINSLELGDSAVYFCASSQDLTAGEKLFFGSGTQLSVL.

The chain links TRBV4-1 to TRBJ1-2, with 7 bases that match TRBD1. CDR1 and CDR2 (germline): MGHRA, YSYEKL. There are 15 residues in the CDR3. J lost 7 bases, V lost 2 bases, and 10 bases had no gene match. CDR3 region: CASSQPGQISFGYTF. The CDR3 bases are TGCGCCAGCAGCCAACCGGGACAGATCTCCTTTGGCTACACCTTC.

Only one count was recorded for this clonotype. CDR3 DNA sequence: TGTGCCTGGAGTCCCGACTCCGGGGAGCTGTTTTTT. It encodes CAWSPDSGELFF. The V and J genes are TRBV30 and TRBJ2-2; D remains ambiguous. This CDR3 has 12 residues. V gave up 2 bases and J gave up 6 bases, with 7 bases separating them. The germline CDR1 and CDR2 sequences are GTSNPN and SVGIG (reference sequence).